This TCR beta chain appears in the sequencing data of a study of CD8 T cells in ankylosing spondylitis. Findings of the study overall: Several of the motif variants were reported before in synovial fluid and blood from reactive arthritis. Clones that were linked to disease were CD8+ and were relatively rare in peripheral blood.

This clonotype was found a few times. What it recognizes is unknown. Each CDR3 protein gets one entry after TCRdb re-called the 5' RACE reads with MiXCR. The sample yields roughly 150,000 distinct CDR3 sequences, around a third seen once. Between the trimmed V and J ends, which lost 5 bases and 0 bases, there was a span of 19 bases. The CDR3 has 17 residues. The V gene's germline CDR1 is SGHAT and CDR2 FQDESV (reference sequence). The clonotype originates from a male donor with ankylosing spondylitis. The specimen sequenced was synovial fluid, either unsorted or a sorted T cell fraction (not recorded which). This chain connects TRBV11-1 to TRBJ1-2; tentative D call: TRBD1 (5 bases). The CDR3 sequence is CASSARDPILANYGYTF. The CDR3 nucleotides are TGTGCCAGCAGCGCCAGGGACCCAATTTTAGCTAACTATGGCTACACCTTC.